The source of this T cell receptor (beta chain) is a study of blood T cell repertoires in COVID-19. As handled by the study authors: Amplification of reference gene primers provided the estimated nucleated cell counts. The table came from immunoSEQ multiplex PCR; TCRdb's copy has only in-frame clones and leaves some out. V and J calls and clone size are given by that table; D and trimming were obtained from the DNA. The table records 250,000 or so clones, about 85% of them present only once. This CDR3 region has 16 residues. V lost 4 bases, J lost 2 bases, and 6 bases stayed unmatched. In germline, CDR1 is LGHDT, CDR2 YNNKEL (reference sequence). Participants spanned ages about 18 to 95 years and resided in about two dozen US areas. Cohort placement rested on clinical history that participants reported themselves. Exposed participants came across a COVID-19 case within 2 weeks before study entry.

Material for sequencing was PBMCs or T cells enriched from blood (not recorded which). The chain links TRBV3-1 (or the pseudogene TRBV3-2) to TRBJ1-4; TRBD1 matches 8 bases. The receptor was derived from a woman aged 50 to 60 who had been exposed to COVID-19. The CDR3 sequence is CASSPLRGPTNEKLFF. The CDR3 coding sequence is TGTGCCAGCAGCCCGCTCAGGGGGCCGACTAATGAAAAACTGTTTTTT.